This T cell receptor (beta chain) is from a study of T cell responses to AZD1222 COVID-19 vaccine. Study-level information: Pooling of second doses given at about 4 or about 12 weeks was done.

Here immunoSEQ multiplex PCR was the method, and the copy in TCRdb shows in-frame clones only, minus some. Of around 89,000 clones listed, 70% to 90% were seen once; the top ten hold about 10%. For this clone: Its antigen is unidentified.

In germline, CDR1 is SGHNT, CDR2 YYREEE (reference sequence). V was shortened by 0 bases and J by 5 bases, with 9 bases between the two germline ends. The CDR3 has 13 residues. General study points: Epitopes outside B.1.351 and B.1.1.7 mutated regions reportedly drew nearly half of spike TCRs. Donors were largely white British and mainly female; clonal diversity was possibly underestimated. Along spike, vaccine-associated CD4 TCRs were found throughout, with dominance at 160-218 and 743-854.

The rearrangement uses TRBV5-4 and TRBJ2-7; D is possibly TRBD2 (5 bases). This sequence originates from an adult in good health. Sequencing used peripheral blood, obtained on day 0 of AZD1222 vaccination. CDR3 residues: CASSLATGNEQYF. The CDR3 DNA is TGTGCCAGCAGCTTGGCTACGGGGAACGAGCAGTACTTC.